What follows are 32 T cell receptor beta chains derived from one specimen sequenced in a study of blood T cells in healthy people across ages. A second PCR of 7 to 11 cycles used a sample-barcoded 5' primer and a J-beta primer mix. TCRdb re-called the 5' RACE reads with MiXCR, one entry per CDR3 protein. The sample holds hundreds of thousands of distinct CDR3 sequences; 20% to 25% are singletons and the top ten take 3.5% to 4%. The sequenced material came from blood. The receptors shown here come from a man in his 70s in good health.

The sample holds a few counts of this clonotype. The rearrangement links TRBV20-1 to TRBJ1-1, with D maybe TRBD1 (5 bases). This CDR3 comprises 13 residues. With 5 bases removed from V and 5 bases from J, the gap between germline ends came to 15 bases. CDR1 and CDR2 (germline): DFQATT, SNEGSKA (reference sequence). The CDR3 is CSAGQGRGTEAFF. CDR3 DNA sequence: TGCAGTGCTGGGCAGGGTCGGGGTACTGAAGCTTTCTTT.

V and J are TRBV23-1 and TRBJ2-7; no definite D call. TRBV23-1 is an ORF; its function is uncertain. The length of the CDR3 is 15 residues. V lost 1 base to trimming and J lost 0 bases, with 10 bases between them. CDR3 sequence: CASSQWIAGSYEQYF. The CDR3 nucleotides read TGCGCCAGCAGTCAATGGATTGCAGGCTCCTACGAGCAGTACTTC.

This clonotype was recorded a few times. This chain joins TRBV3-1 and TRBJ1-4; 10 positions match TRBD1. CDR1 is LGHDT, CDR2 YNNKEL, per germline (reference sequence). This CDR3 spans 15 amino acids. V was pared by 5 bases and J by 8 bases, with 8 bases of the junction left unmatched. The chain's CDR3 is CASSLRQGAREKLFF. CDR3 nucleotides: TGTGCCAGCAGCTTACGACAGGGGGCGCGGGAAAAACTGTTTTTT. The entire variable domain, with the rest obtained from reference TRBV3-1 and TRBJ1-4, is as follows: DTAVSQTPKYLVTQMGNDKSIKCEQNLGHDTMYWYKQDSKKFLKIMFSYNNKELIINETVPNRFSPKSPDKAHLNLHINSLELGDSAVYFCASSLRQGAREKLFFGSGTQLSVL.

The chain links TRBV2 to TRBJ2-1, with 12 bases matching TRBD2. V shed 4 bases and J 0 bases; nucleotides not matched to a gene: 10. This CDR3 region has 19 residues. The germline CDR1 and CDR2 sequences are SNHLY and FYNNEI. The CDR3 bases are TGTGCCAGCAGTGCAGGACTAGCGGGAAGTTTTAGCTCCTACAATGAGCAGTTCTTC. This gives the protein CASSAGLAGSFSSYNEQFF.

The chain is built from TRBV20-1 and TRBJ1-1, with TRBD1 matching over 7 bases. The V and J ends lost 0 bases and 8 bases, in that order; junction bases with no gene match: 12. The germline V gene encodes CDR1 DFQATT and CDR2 SNEGSKA (reference sequence). The CDR3 extends over 15 amino acids. This chain's CDR3 is CSARESDRVKMEAFF. The DNA of the CDR3 is TGCAGTGCTAGAGAATCAGACAGGGTTAAAATGGAAGCTTTCTTT.

The chain employs TRBV6-5 and TRBJ2-7; no clear D gene. V lost 5 bases, J lost 4 bases, and 15 bases lay in between. Germline V gene lookup returns CDR1 MNHEY and CDR2 SVGAGI. This CDR3 has 14 residues. In DNA form, the CDR3 reads TGTGCCAGCAGTGCCCTGATAAGGCCTTACGAGCAGTACTTC. The encoded protein is CASSALIRPYEQYF.

This clonotype showed up just a few times. The gene calls are TRBV20-1 and TRBJ2-3; 8 nucleotides align to TRBD1. The germline V gene has CDR1 DFQATT and CDR2 SNEGSKA (reference sequence). Trimming removed 5 bases from V and 2 bases from J; junction bases left unmatched: 6. CDR3 size: 14 residues. CDR3 in amino acids: CSAQDRGITDTQYF. The CDR3 DNA follows: TGCAGTGCTCAAGACAGGGGTATCACAGATACGCAGTATTTT.

J is TRBJ2-5 and V is TRBV3-1; possibly TRBD2 for D (6 bases). The DNA end favors TRBJ2-7, so the J call may be wrong. This CDR3 contains 14 residues. Germline assignment: CDR1 LGHDT and CDR2 YNNKEL (reference sequence). CDR3 protein: CASSHFPSDGEQYF. Written as DNA, the CDR3 is TGTGCCAGCAGCCATTTCCCTAGCGACGGCGAGCAGTACTTC.

The chain couples TRBV29-1 to TRBJ1-1; D ambiguous. Germline V gives CDR1 SQVTM, CDR2 ANQGSEA. CDR3 length: 13 amino acids. Deletions cut 6 bases from V and 1 base from J, with 12 bases between. CDR3 region: CSVDGRKNTEAFF. The CDR3 DNA follows: TGCAGCGTAGACGGACGGAAGAACACTGAAGCTTTCTTT.

This clonotype is a singleton in its sample. The chain couples TRBV4-2 to TRBJ2-7, with D unclear. CDR3 length: 16 residues. Per the germline V gene, CDR1 is LGHNA and CDR2 is YNFKEQ. Trimming took off 4 bases at V and 6 bases at J, with 22 bases between the two ends. CDR3 coding DNA: TGTGCCAGCAGCCCAGAATACACTACCAGAAGTACCGAGCAGTACTTC. It is translated as CASSPEYTTRSTEQYF.

The sample holds a few counts of this clonotype. Here the CDR3 reads CATSRDTAGAYEQYF. The DNA for the CDR3 is TGTGCCACCAGCAGAGATACGGCGGGAGCTTACGAGCAGTACTTC. The chain carries TRBV15 and TRBJ2-7, with 7 nucleotides matching TRBD2. J lost 4 bases, V lost 0 bases, and 6 bases had no gene match. The CDR3 contains 15 residues. Per the germline V gene, CDR1 is LNHNV and CDR2 is YYDKDF (reference sequence).

This clonotype was observed at least ten times. The gene calls are TRBV7-8 and TRBJ2-1; weak D call: TRBD2 (6 bases). CDR1 is SGHVS and CDR2 is FQNEAQ in the germline V gene. The CDR3 loop spans 15 amino acids. V dropped 4 bases and J dropped 2 bases, with 12 bases sitting between them. The chain's CDR3 is CASSWSGPAYNEQFF. CDR3 DNA sequence: TGTGCCAGCAGCTGGAGCGGGCCCGCCTACAATGAGCAGTTCTTC.

V is TRBV20-1 and J is TRBJ1-1; D is possibly TRBD1 (6 bases). Between the trimmed V and J ends, which lost 6 bases and 1 base, there was a span of 12 bases. The length of the CDR3 is 13 residues. Germline values: CDR1 DFQATT, CDR2 SNEGSKA (reference sequence). The CDR3 reads CSAEQGWNTEAFF. In DNA, the CDR3 is TGCAGTGCAGAACAGGGCTGGAACACTGAAGCTTTCTTT.

Only one count was recorded for this clonotype. The V gene is TRBV6-5, the J gene TRBJ2-7; 12 nucleotides match TRBD2. The CDR3 contains 15 residues. Germline CDR1 MNHEY, CDR2 SVGAGI. Germline trimming cut 5 bases from V and 5 bases from J; bases unmatched to any gene: 7. The CDR3, as DNA: TGTGCCAGCAGTCAACAGACTAGCGGGAGCAACGAGCAGTACTTC. Its protein product is CASSQQTSGSNEQYF.

The V gene is TRBV18, the J gene TRBJ2-7; no definite D call. V was pared by 3 bases and J by 5 bases, with 11 bases between. CDR3 length equals 13 residues. The germline V gene has CDR1 KGHSH and CDR2 LQKENI. For the CDR3, the DNA is TGTGCCAGCTCACCCACGACGTTTCACGAGCAGTACTTC. Amino acids: CASSPTTFHEQYF.

The chain joins TRBV20-1 to TRBJ1-3; D unresolved. Per the germline V gene, CDR1 is DFQATT and CDR2 is SNEGSKA (reference sequence). The CDR3 is made up of 15 amino acids. Trimming shortened V by 6 bases and J by 1 base, and 16 bases separated the two germline ends. CDR3 nucleotide sequence: TGCAGTGCAAACAGAAACTCGGGGTCTGGAAACACCATATATTTT. The encoded protein is CSANRNSGSGNTIYF.

This chain links TRBV28 with TRBJ2-1, with D possibly matching TRBD2 (7 bases). Trimming removed 5 bases at V and 6 bases at J, with 17 bases between. Germline V gives CDR1 MDHEN, CDR2 SYDVKM. The CDR3 covers 15 residues. The DNA of the CDR3 is TGTGCCAGCAGTCCCACGGGGGGCGCTGGCAATGAGCAGTTCTTC. It is translated as CASSPTGGAGNEQFF. The full variable domain, rest sourced from reference TRBV28 and TRBJ2-1, is DVKVTQSSRYLVKRTGEKVFLECVQDMDHENMFWYRQDPGLGLRLIYFSYDVKMKEKGDIPEGYSVSREKKERFSLILESASTNQTSMYLCASSPTGGAGNEQFFGPGTRLTVL.

About this clonotype: A much more abundant neighbour one base away suggests this may be a read error. This chain uses TRBV4-1 with TRBJ2-7; D is uncertain. This CDR3 has 14 residues. Germline V gene sequence: CDR1 MGHRA, CDR2 YSYEKL. This CDR3 reads CTSSQTARSYEQYF. The CDR3 coding sequence is TGCACCAGCAGCCAAACCGCCCGCTCCTACGAGCAGTACTTC.

The V and J genes are TRBV5-4 and TRBJ2-7; possibly TRBD2 for D (7 bases). This CDR3 has 15 residues. Germline-derived CDR1 and CDR2 are SGHNT and YYREEE (reference sequence). V was shortened by 4 bases and J by 6 bases, with 20 bases between the two germline ends. The CDR3 DNA reads TGTGCCAGCAGCCTAGGAGCGGCGGGGGCTGGCGAGCAGTACTTC. Its translation: CASSLGAAGAGEQYF. Together with reference TRBV5-4 and TRBJ2-7, the CDR3 gives the full variable domain: ETGVTQSPTHLIKTRGQQVTLRCSSQSGHNTVSWYQQALGQGPQFIFQYYREEENGRGNFPPRFSGLQFPNYSSELNVNALELDDSALYLCASSLGAAGAGEQYFGPGTRLTVT.

This clonotype showed up just a few times. This rearrangement joins TRBV5-4 to TRBJ2-1; 14 bases match TRBD2. Losses at the gene ends were 4 bases for V and 6 bases for J; bases not matched to a gene: 6. The CDR3 totals 16 residues. The germline gives CDR1 SGHNT, CDR2 YYREEE (reference sequence). The CDR3: CASSPGLAGEINEQFF. In DNA form, the CDR3 reads TGTGCCAGCAGCCCGGGACTAGCGGGAGAGATCAATGAGCAGTTCTTC.

The chain couples TRBV20-1 to TRBJ2-5; TRBD2 agrees at 10 bases. V lost 3 bases, J lost 2 bases, and 9 bases stayed unmatched. This CDR3 has 16 residues. Germline loops: CDR1 DFQATT, CDR2 SNEGSKA (reference sequence). The CDR3 DNA reads as TGCAGTGCTAGCCCCCTAGCGGGAGAGGGTCAAGAGACCCAGTACTTC. This codes for CSASPLAGEGQETQYF.

This clonotype showed up just a few times. The chain recombines TRBV12-3 or TRBV12-4 with TRBJ1-6, with a possible D match to TRBD1 (5 bases). V lost 1 base to trimming and J lost 7 bases, with 8 bases between them. The CDR3 is 14 residues long. Here the CDR3 DNA reads TGTGCCAGCAGTTTAGTTGGGGGAAATTCACCCCTCCACTTT. This sequence encodes CASSLVGGNSPLHF.

In nucleotides, the CDR3 is TGTGCCAGCAGGGCTTCAACATCGGGACTAGCGGACTTCTCCTACAATGAGCAGTTCTTC. The encoded protein is CASRASTSGLADFSYNEQFF. The chain has TRBV27 and TRBJ2-1; 11 bases are a match to TRBD2. CDR1 and CDR2 from the germline V gene are MNHEY and SMNVEV (reference sequence). CDR3 length: 20 amino acids. Trimming took 6 bases from V and 0 from J; bases not matched to a gene: 16.

On this clonotype: Since a much larger clone is just one base distant, this may be a read error. CDR3 protein: CASGLGGLSYEQYF. In DNA, the CDR3 is TGTGCCAGCGGCTTGGGTGGACTGAGCTACGAGCAGTACTTC. V gene TRBV5-6 combines with J gene TRBJ2-5, with D tentatively TRBD2 (5 bases). The DNA end is a closer match to TRBJ2-7, so the J assignment may be wrong. The germline CDR1 and CDR2 sequences are SGHDT and YYEEEE. CDR3 length: 14 residues.

There are a few counts of this clonotype. V and J are TRBV2 and TRBJ2-2; D not certain. Trimming pared 1 base from V and 1 base from J, leaving 4 bases between. Germline V lookup: CDR1 SNHLY, CDR2 FYNNEI. The CDR3 is made up of 14 amino acids. This CDR3 reads CASSEDMNTGELFF. For the CDR3, the DNA is TGTGCCAGCAGTGAAGACATGAACACCGGGGAGCTGTTTTTT.

The chain couples TRBV13 to TRBJ2-5, with D possibly matching TRBD2 (6 bases). The DNA end is more similar to TRBJ2-1, so the J call may be wrong. CDR1 and CDR2 (germline): PRHDT, FYEKMQ (reference sequence). The CDR3 extends over 12 amino acids. This CDR3 is CASSESGGEQFF. CDR3 bases: TGTGCCAGCAGCGAAAGCGGAGGGGAGCAGTTCTTC.

About this clonotype itself: A much larger clonotype is one base distant, so this may be a read error. The chain links TRBV12-3 or TRBV12-4 to TRBJ2-3, with 7 bases fitting TRBD2. Trimming removed 7 bases from V and 1 base from J; junction bases left unmatched: 5. The CDR3 is made up of 14 amino acids. CDR3 loop: CASNGTSGTDTQYF. For the CDR3, the DNA is TGTGCCAGCAATGGCACTAGCGGCACAGATACGCAGTATTTT.

Only a few counts were recorded for this clonotype. The rearrangement links TRBV2 to TRBJ1-4; 7 nucleotides line up with TRBD1. This CDR3 has 17 residues. From germline, CDR1 is SNHLY and CDR2 FYNNEI. With V trimmed by 2 bases and J by 3 bases, 9 bases remained unmatched. The chain's CDR3 is CASSEQGGSKANEKLFF. In DNA, the CDR3 is TGTGCCAGCAGTGAACAGGGGGGCTCCAAGGCTAATGAAAAACTGTTTTTT.

The sample holds a few counts of this clonotype. At one end, the junction sequence differs from germline, possibly due to a read error. This chain joins TRBV9 and TRBJ2-1; possibly TRBD2 for D (8 bases). The germline gives CDR1 SGDLS, CDR2 YYNGEE. This CDR3 is 21 amino acids long. The CDR3 nucleotides are TGTGCCAACAGCCCCGAGGGGGCCGGGACTAGAGTCCCGGCCGTATACAATGAGCAGTTCTTC. Translated: CANSPEGAGTRVPAVYNEQFF.

This clonotype turned up a few times. The chain uses TRBV25-1 and TRBJ1-2; D unresolved. The germline V gene encodes CDR1 MGHDK and CDR2 SYGVNS. V was pared by 0 bases and J by 0 bases, with 5 bases between. The length of the CDR3 is 14 residues. Written as DNA, the CDR3 is TGTGCCAGCAGTGAATATTCAACTAACTATGGCTACACCTTC. The encoded protein is CASSEYSTNYGYTF.

This clonotype has only a few counts. The chain combines TRBV5-1 with TRBJ2-5; D gene ambiguous. V dropped 0 bases and J dropped 2 bases, with 11 bases sitting between them. This CDR3 is 15 amino acids long. Germline-derived CDR1 and CDR2 are SGHRS and YFSETQ. Here the CDR3 DNA reads TGCGCCAGCAGCTTGGCTCCAGGCGGACAAGAGACCCAGTACTTC. As protein: CASSLAPGGQETQYF.

This clonotype came up once. The chain employs TRBV20-1 and TRBJ2-4; D may be TRBD1 (6 bases). The germline V gene has CDR1 DFQATT and CDR2 SNEGSKA (reference sequence). This CDR3 region has 16 residues. V was shortened by 2 bases and J by 3 bases, with 17 bases between the two germline ends. The CDR3 DNA is TGCAGTGCTAGATCGGACAGCCTGGGGAGCAAAAACATTCAGTACTTC. It is translated as CSARSDSLGSKNIQYF.